This T cell receptor (beta chain) was sequenced for a study of glioma-infiltrating T cells after dendritic cell vaccination. Study at large: Between the early 2000s and the early 2010s, patients got autologous tumor lysate-pulsed dendritic cell vaccines. Study findings and constraints: Estimated pretreatment TIL content predicted outcome after dendritic cell vaccination.

Up to 2 ug genomic DNA was used for TCRB CDR3 amplification. Repertoires were generated with immunoSEQ multiplex PCR, while TCRdb's copy carries only in-frame clones and drops some. This sample has about 65,000 clones, with about 89% found just once. V was pared by 5 bases and J by 6 bases, with 10 bases of the junction left unmatched. Germline-derived CDR1 and CDR2 are MGHRA and YSYEKL. This CDR3 is built from 15 residues. Time point in this sample: after dendritic cell vaccination, including at tumor progression/relapse. As regards this clone: Antigen unknown.

J is TRBJ1-2 and V is TRBV4-1, with 9 bases matching TRBD1. The sample in question was blood, obtained after dendritic cell vaccination. The sequence was collected from a human donor with glioblastoma. CDR3 loop: CASSSPGQGIDGYTF. The CDR3 bases are TGCGCCAGCAGCTCCCCGGGACAGGGTATCGATGGCTACACCTTC.